A single sample gave rise to the 32 T cell receptor beta chains below, sequenced in a study of tumour-infiltrating T cells in Burkitt lymphoma. Sequenced by immunoSEQ multiplex PCR; TCRdb stores in-frame clones only, minus some. The sample has thousands of clones, around 83% seen once; the top ten hold less than 6.5%. The sequenced sample consisted of tumor tissue. Source of these receptors: a human donor with diffuse large B-cell lymphoma.

The chain carries TRBV5-4 and TRBJ2-2; perhaps TRBD2 as D (6 bases). Trimming removed 4 bases at V and 0 bases at J, with 7 bases between. This CDR3 contains 14 residues. Germline lookup yields CDR1 SGHNT and CDR2 YYREEE (reference sequence). The CDR3: CASSGDSNTGELFF. The CDR3 DNA sequence: TGTGCCAGCAGCGGGGACTCGAACACCGGGGAGCTGTTTTTT.

By share of the sample, this clone is large (0.1 to 1%). J is TRBJ2-7 and V is TRBV5-8; the D gene could be TRBD1 or TRBD2 (5 bases each). CDR3 size: 13 residues. The germline gives CDR1 SGHTS, CDR2 YDEGEE. Deletions cut 3 bases from V and 5 bases from J, with 12 bases between. CDR3 DNA sequence: TGTGCCAGCAGCTGGGACCCTCGGGACGAGCAGTACTTC. Residues: CASSWDPRDEQYF.

The chain employs TRBV28 and TRBJ1-5, with 11 bases aligning to TRBD1. Germline CDR1 MDHEN, CDR2 SYDVKM. The CDR3 sequence is 17 residues long. Losses at the gene ends were 8 bases for V and 5 bases for J; bases not matched to a gene: 14. The CDR3 nucleotides read TGTGCCAGCGGGGGTGGAGGCTGGGACAGGGGGTATCAGCCCCAGCATTTT. Translated, it gives CASGGGGWDRGYQPQHF.

This chain uses TRBV29-1 with TRBJ1-1, with D maybe TRBD1 (6 bases). Trimming cost V 7 bases and J 4 bases, with 13 bases left between them. Germline lookup yields CDR1 SQVTM and CDR2 ANQGSEA. The CDR3 sequence is 12 residues long. CDR3 protein: CSASQGSTEAFF. DNA for the CDR3: TGCAGCGCGTCACAGGGCAGCACTGAAGCTTTCTTT.

The rearrangement joins TRBV12-5 to TRBJ1-5; D gene uncertain. CDR3 length: 13 residues. Trimming cost V 1 base and J 0 bases, with 1 base left between them. The germline CDR1 and CDR2 sequences are LGHNT and FRNRAP. The CDR3 spells CASGLGSNQPQHF. The DNA of the CDR3 is TGTGCTAGTGGTTTGGGTAGCAATCAGCCCCAGCATTTT.

J is TRBJ1-1 and V is TRBV6-6; TRBD1 agrees at 7 bases. This CDR3 is 12 amino acids long. V was pared by 2 bases and J by 7 bases, with 1 base of the junction left unmatched. Germline CDR1 reads MNHNY; CDR2 reads SVGAGI (reference sequence). The CDR3 sequence is CASSYGDSEAFF. Written as DNA, the CDR3 is TGTGCCAGCAGTTACGGGGACAGTGAAGCTTTCTTT.

This chain uses TRBV7-9 with TRBJ1-1, with a weak D call TRBD1 (5 bases). The V gene's germline CDR1 is SEHNR and CDR2 FQNEAQ (reference sequence). The CDR3 is made up of 13 amino acids. V was trimmed by 5 bases and J by 5 bases, leaving 12 bases between them. DNA of the CDR3: TGTGCCAGCAGCCCTTTCAGGGTGACTGAAGCTTTCTTT. It codes for CASSPFRVTEAFF.

The gene calls are TRBV29-1 and TRBJ2-7; possibly TRBD2 for D (6 bases). V was shortened by 6 bases and J by 3 bases, with 21 bases between the two germline ends. Germline lookup yields CDR1 SQVTM and CDR2 ANQGSEA. The CDR3 is 15 residues long. The CDR3 DNA sequence: TGCAGCGTCCGCGGGGCGGGCGCTGAACTCTACGAGCAGTACTTC. Amino acid sequence: CSVRGAGAELYEQYF.

This clone came up once. One junction end disagrees with the germline gene, perhaps due to a read error. Other DNA sequences in this specimen translate into the identical CDR3. The V and J genes are TRBV7-9 and TRBJ1-1; 7 positions match TRBD1. The CDR3 runs 15 residues. CDR1 and CDR2 (germline): SEHNR, FQNEAQ (reference sequence). In DNA form, the CDR3 reads TGTGCCAGCAGCTTAGGAGGGGGCGAGGGAACTGAAGCCTTCTTT. Translated: CASSLGGGEGTEAFF.

This clone was detected only a few times. V is TRBV5-6 and J is TRBJ1-1; D unresolved. CDR1 SGHDT and CDR2 YYEEEE come from the germline V gene. The CDR3 contains 11 residues. Deletions cut 0 bases from V and 8 bases from J, with 5 bases between. The CDR3 nucleotides are TGTGCCAGCAGCTTGGCCGCCGAAGCTTTCTTT. It translates to CASSLAAEAFF.

The CDR3 DNA reads as TGTGCCAGTAGTATTGTGGGTAGCGGGGGGGGTTACAATGAGCAGTTCTTC. It yields the protein CASSIVGSGGGYNEQFF. The V gene is TRBV19, the J gene TRBJ2-1, with 11 bases aligning to TRBD2. With 3 bases clipped from V and 4 bases from J, the junction kept 8 bases outside the gene matches. In germline, CDR1 is LNHDA, CDR2 SQIVND (reference sequence). The CDR3 is made up of 17 amino acids.

V and J are TRBV7-2 and TRBJ2-3; 9 bases are a match to TRBD2. CDR3 length: 15 residues. Unmatched junction bases numbered 4, after V lost 5 bases and J lost 1 base. The germline V gene encodes CDR1 SGHTA and CDR2 FQGNSA. The CDR3 is CASSPWTSGTDTQYF. The CDR3 DNA reads as TGTGCCAGCAGCCCCTGGACTAGCGGCACAGATACGCAGTATTTT.

This sequence joins TRBV7-2 and TRBJ2-7; D is ambiguous. V was clipped by 3 bases and J by 6 bases, with 9 bases between them. This CDR3 contains 12 residues. Germline CDR1 is SGHTA and CDR2 is FQGNSA. The CDR3 bases are TGTGCCAGCAGCTTTACGGGTGCCGAGCAGTACTTC. Its protein product is CASSFTGAEQYF.

Sample share makes this clone large (0.1 to 1%). The chain combines TRBV4-1 with TRBJ2-6, with 7 nucleotides matching TRBD2. This CDR3 is built from 16 residues. In germline, CDR1 is MGHRA, CDR2 YSYEKL. After removal of 5 bases from V and 0 bases from J, the junction contained 4 bases not matched to a gene. Here the CDR3 reads CASSNPGGSGANVLTF. The DNA of the CDR3 is TGCGCCAGCAGCAACCCGGGAGGCTCTGGGGCCAACGTCCTGACTTTC.

The chain carries TRBV21-1 and TRBJ2-7; the table's TRBD2 call for D was not verified on the DNA. TRBV21-1 is annotated as a pseudogene. This CDR3 spans 12 amino acids. The CDR3 loop is CASTLRGYEQYF. The CDR3 DNA sequence: TGTGCCAGCACCCTCCGCGGCTACGAGCAGTACTTC.

In this sample, this clone is large. The chain is built from TRBV5-1 and TRBJ2-1; TRBD1 agrees at 12 bases. With 4 bases clipped from V and 5 bases from J, the junction kept 10 bases outside the gene matches. The length of the CDR3 is 17 residues. Germline V CDR1 and CDR2: SGHRS, YFSETQ. CDR3 loop: CASSEGQGAVGHNEQFF. The CDR3 DNA reads as TGCGCCAGCAGCGAGGGACAGGGGGCAGTGGGACACAATGAGCAGTTCTTC. The full variable domain, completed using reference TRBV5-1 and TRBJ2-1, is KAGVTQTPRYLIKTRGQQVTLSCSPISGHRSVSWYQQTPGQGLQFLFEYFSETQRNKGNFPGRFSGRQFSNSRSEMNVSTLELGDSALYLCASSEGQGAVGHNEQFFGPGTRLTVL.

The chain combines TRBV7-2 with TRBJ1-2; D remains ambiguous. Germline CDR1 is SGHTA and CDR2 is FQGNSA. The CDR3 runs 15 residues. The V gene lost 2 bases and the J gene lost 7 bases, with 17 bases spanning the gap. The CDR3 loop reads CASSLLGISPLGYTF. The CDR3, as DNA: TGTGCCAGCAGCTTACTCGGTATCAGTCCCCTTGGCTACACCTTC.

This chain connects TRBV28 to TRBJ2-1; 7 nucleotides align to TRBD2. Germline lookup yields CDR1 MDHEN and CDR2 SYDVKM. With V trimmed by 8 bases and J by 5 bases, 9 bases remained unmatched. The CDR3 length is 14 residues. Here the CDR3 reads CASHPSGIHNEQFF. CDR3 sequence (DNA): TGTGCCAGCCACCCCAGCGGGATCCACAATGAGCAGTTCTTC.

This clone occurred once. The chain is built from TRBV23-1 and TRBJ2-3; 11 bases align to TRBD2. TRBV23-1 counts as an open reading frame of uncertain function. The CDR3 has 17 amino acids. The V and J ends lost 3 bases and 0 bases, in that order; junction bases with no gene match: 5. In DNA form, the CDR3 reads TGCGCCAGCAGTCACCTTCTAGCGGGGGGTAGCACAGATACGCAGTATTTT. Its translation: CASSHLLAGGSTDTQYF.

The chain recombines TRBV9 with TRBJ2-2, with TRBD1 as a possible D gene (6 bases). The ends were cut back, 4 bases at V and 5 bases at J, with 6 bases in the middle. The CDR3 is made up of 12 amino acids. In germline, CDR1 is SGDLS, CDR2 YYNGEE. CDR3 in DNA: TGTGCCAGCAGCCAGGGGACCGGGGAGCTGTTTTTT. Amino acid sequence: CASSQGTGELFF.

The chain joins TRBV18 to TRBJ2-1, with D unresolved. The CDR3 length is 15 residues. The V gene lost 2 bases and the J gene lost 5 bases, with 13 bases spanning the gap. CDR1 is KGHSH and CDR2 is LQKENI in the germline V gene. CDR3 amino acids: CASSPDVGSHNEQFF. The CDR3 region has the DNA TGTGCCAGCTCACCAGATGTGGGCAGTCACAATGAGCAGTTCTTC.

Regarding this clone: One junction end does not reproduce the germline sequence, and a read error may be involved. The chain joins TRBV7-7 to TRBJ2-7; TRBD2 aligns across 13 bases. The CDR3 has 16 residues. The germline V gene has CDR1 SSHAT and CDR2 FNYEAQ (reference sequence). CDR3 amino acids: CASSLGLAGFLYEQYF. The CDR3 DNA follows: TGTGCTAGCAGCTTGGGACTAGCGGGATTCCTATACGAGCAGTACTTC.

To note about this clone: The junction departs from germline at one end; a sequencing error may be responsible. The sample holds other DNA sequences that translate to the same CDR3. The CDR3 DNA reads TGTGCCAGCAGTTACGGGGGCACCGGAGAGCTGTTTTTT. This gives the protein CASSYGGTGELFF. The chain employs TRBV6-5 and TRBJ2-2, with a weak D call TRBD1 (6 bases). Germline CDR1 MNHEY, CDR2 SVGAGI. The CDR3 runs to 13 residues.

V gene TRBV4-1 combines with J gene TRBJ2-7, with D possibly matching TRBD2 (6 bases). The germline V and J ends were trimmed by 4 bases and 0 bases, with 10 bases remaining between them. The CDR3 covers 14 residues. The germline V gene has CDR1 MGHRA and CDR2 YSYEKL. The CDR3 DNA reads TGCGCCAGCAGCCTCGGGACTCTCTCCTACGAGCAGTACTTC. This codes for CASSLGTLSYEQYF.

CDR3 amino acids: CASSPRGDQETQYF. The CDR3 region has the DNA TGTGCCAGCAGCCCGAGGGGGGACCAAGAGACCCAGTACTTC. This chain links TRBV28 with TRBJ2-5, with D possibly called TRBD1 or TRBD2 (6 bases each). The germline V gene has CDR1 MDHEN and CDR2 SYDVKM. Trimming removed 6 bases from V and 0 bases from J, with 11 bases in between. This CDR3 has 14 residues.

J is TRBJ1-2 and V is TRBV11-1; 7 nucleotides agree with TRBD1. The CDR3 sequence is 15 residues long. CDR1 and CDR2 (germline): SGHAT, FQDESV (reference sequence). J was trimmed by 0 bases and V by 4 bases; bases with no gene match: 5. This chain's CDR3 is CASSWDSLANYGYTF. CDR3 nucleotides: TGTGCCAGCAGCTGGGACAGTCTAGCTAACTATGGCTACACCTTC. Supplemented by reference TRBV11-1 and TRBJ1-2, the full variable domain reads EAEVAQSPRYKITEKSQAVAFWCDPISGHATLYWYRQILGQGPELLVQFQDESVVDDSQLPKDRFSAERLKGVDSTLKIQPAELGDSAMYLCASSWDSLANYGYTFGSGTRLTVV.

V usage is TRBV9 and J usage is TRBJ2-3; 10 bases line up with TRBD1. Trimming at V came to 3 bases and at J to 4 bases, leaving 5 bases not matched to a gene. This CDR3 comprises 15 residues. Germline V gene lookup returns CDR1 SGDLS and CDR2 YYNGEE. In DNA, the CDR3 is TGTGCCAGCAGCGACCCAGGACAGGGGGCAGATACGCAGTATTTT. It codes for CASSDPGQGADTQYF.

In its sample, this clone was seen a few times. The chain employs TRBV19 and TRBJ2-7; no firm D call. V dropped 3 bases and J dropped 3 bases, with 12 bases sitting between them. The germline gives CDR1 LNHDA, CDR2 SQIVND (reference sequence). The CDR3 covers 14 residues. CDR3 coding DNA: TGTGCCAGTAGTATGTTCGGAAGAAACTACGAGCAGTACTTC. Amino acid sequence: CASSMFGRNYEQYF.

This rearrangement joins TRBV9 to TRBJ2-1, with D perhaps TRBD2 (6 bases). Germline loops: CDR1 SGDLS, CDR2 YYNGEE. Trimming took 2 bases from V and 1 from J, leaving 10 bases between them. The CDR3 has 15 amino acids. This CDR3 is CASSVLAISYNEQFF. The CDR3 DNA sequence: TGTGCCAGCAGCGTCCTAGCGATTTCCTACAATGAGCAGTTCTTC.

This clone was detected only once. V usage is TRBV29-1 and J usage is TRBJ1-1; D unclear. The CDR3 totals 11 residues. Germline loops: CDR1 SQVTM, CDR2 ANQGSEA. Deletions cut 8 bases from V and 0 bases from J, with 7 bases between. The CDR3 spells CSSLLNTEAFF. As DNA, the CDR3 is TGCAGCAGTCTCCTGAACACTGAAGCTTTCTTT.

Turning to this clone: Other DNA sequences from this sample encode an identical CDR3 as well. The rearrangement joins TRBV5-1 to TRBJ2-2; tentative D call: TRBD1 (5 bases). Trimming left V 0 bases short and J 1 base short, with 10 bases between. CDR3 size: 16 residues. Germline lookup yields CDR1 SGHRS and CDR2 YFSETQ. This CDR3 is CASSLGTGLNTGELFF. The CDR3 nucleotides are TGCGCCAGCAGCTTGGGAACAGGTCTGAACACCGGGGAGCTGTTTTTT. The full variable domain, rest sourced from reference TRBV5-1 and TRBJ2-2, is KAGVTQTPRYLIKTRGQQVTLSCSPISGHRSVSWYQQTPGQGLQFLFEYFSETQRNKGNFPGRFSGRQFSNSRSEMNVSTLELGDSALYLCASSLGTGLNTGELFFGEGSRLTVL.

This clone appeared once. This chain joins TRBV28 and TRBJ2-1; no firm D call. Germline V gene data show CDR1 as MDHEN and CDR2 as SYDVKM. The CDR3 sequence is 10 residues long. V shed 3 bases and J shed 7 bases, with 1 base lying between them. The CDR3 loop reads CASSLNEQFF. CDR3 sequence (DNA): TGTGCCAGCAGTTTGAATGAGCAGTTCTTC.